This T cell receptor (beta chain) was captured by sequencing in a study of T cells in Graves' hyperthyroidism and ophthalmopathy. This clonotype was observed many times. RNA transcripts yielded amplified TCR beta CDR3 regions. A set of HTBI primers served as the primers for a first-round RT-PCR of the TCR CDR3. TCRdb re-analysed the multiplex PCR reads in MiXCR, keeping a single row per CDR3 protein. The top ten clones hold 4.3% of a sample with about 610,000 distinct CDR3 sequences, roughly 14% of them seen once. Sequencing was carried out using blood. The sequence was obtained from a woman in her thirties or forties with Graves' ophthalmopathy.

The CDR3 DNA sequence: TGTGCCAGCAGCTCGCCCGGACAGTCCTTTTCTGGGGCCAACGTCCTGACTTTC. This gives the protein CASSSPGQSFSGANVLTF. The chain is built from TRBV6-2 or TRBV6-3 and TRBJ2-6; D may be TRBD1 (6 bases). V lost 6 bases to trimming and J lost 1 base, with 19 bases between them. This CDR3 region has 18 residues. Germline CDR1 is MNHEY and CDR2 is SVGEGT.